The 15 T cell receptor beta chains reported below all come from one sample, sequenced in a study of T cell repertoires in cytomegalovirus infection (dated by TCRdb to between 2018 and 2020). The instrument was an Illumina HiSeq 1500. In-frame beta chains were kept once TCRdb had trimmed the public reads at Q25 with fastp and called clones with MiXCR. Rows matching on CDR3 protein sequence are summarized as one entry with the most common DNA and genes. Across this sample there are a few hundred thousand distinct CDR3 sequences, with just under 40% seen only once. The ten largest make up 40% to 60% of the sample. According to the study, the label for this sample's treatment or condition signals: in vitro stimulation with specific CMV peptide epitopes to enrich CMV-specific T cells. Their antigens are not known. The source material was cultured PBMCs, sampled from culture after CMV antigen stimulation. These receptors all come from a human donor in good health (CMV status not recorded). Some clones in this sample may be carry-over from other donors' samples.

DNA for the CDR3: TGTGCCAGCAATCCCTCAGAGGGCGAACCAGATACGCAGTATTTT. This translates into CASNPSEGEPDTQYF. This chain links TRBV6-5 with TRBJ2-3, with D tentatively TRBD2 (5 bases). The length of the CDR3 is 15 residues. Germline-derived CDR1 and CDR2 are MNHEY and SVGAGI. Trimming removed 7 bases from V and 4 bases from J, with 18 bases in between.

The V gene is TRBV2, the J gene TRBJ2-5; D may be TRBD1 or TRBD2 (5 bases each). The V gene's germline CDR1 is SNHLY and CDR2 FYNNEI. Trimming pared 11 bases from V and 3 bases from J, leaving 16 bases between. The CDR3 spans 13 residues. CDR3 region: CAGLRGTEETQYF. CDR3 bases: TGTGCCGGCTTAAGAGGGACGGAAGAGACCCAGTACTTC. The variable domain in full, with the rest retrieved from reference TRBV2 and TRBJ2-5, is EPEVTQTPSHQVTQMGQEVILRCVPISNHLYFYWYRQILGQKVEFLVSFYNNEISEKSEIFDDQFSVERPDGSNFTLKIRSTKLEDSAMYFCAGLRGTEETQYFGPGTRLLVL.

Here the CDR3 DNA reads TGTGCCAGCAGTTTGATAACGGGGGGAGCTGAAGCTTTCTTT. It encodes CASSLITGGAEAFF. The V and J genes are TRBV2 and TRBJ1-1, with a weak D call TRBD1 (5 bases). Trimming removed 5 bases from V and 6 bases from J, with 16 bases in between. The V gene's germline CDR1 is SNHLY and CDR2 FYNNEI. The CDR3 is 14 amino acids.

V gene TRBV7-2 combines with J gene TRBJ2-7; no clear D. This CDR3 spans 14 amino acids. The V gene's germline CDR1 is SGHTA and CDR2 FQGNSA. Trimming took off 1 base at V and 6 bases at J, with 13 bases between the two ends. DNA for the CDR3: TGTGCCAGCAGCTTAGGCGCTTCTCGAGGCGAGCAGTACTTC. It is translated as CASSLGASRGEQYF.

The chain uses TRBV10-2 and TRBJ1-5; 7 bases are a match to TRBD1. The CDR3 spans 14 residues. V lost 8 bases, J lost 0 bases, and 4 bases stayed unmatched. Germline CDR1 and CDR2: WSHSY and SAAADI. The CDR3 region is CASVGTASNQPQHF. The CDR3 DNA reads TGCGCCAGCGTTGGGACAGCTAGCAATCAGCCCCAGCATTTT.

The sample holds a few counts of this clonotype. CDR3 nucleotides: TGTGCCAGCAGCACAGCGGGAGGAATCCAAGAGACCCAGTACTTC. This sequence encodes CASSTAGGIQETQYF. The V and J genes are TRBV7-9 and TRBJ2-5, with 9 nucleotides matching TRBD2. Germline V gene sequence: CDR1 SEHNR, CDR2 FQNEAQ (reference sequence). Unmatched junction bases numbered 5, after V lost 5 bases and J lost 1 base. This CDR3 contains 15 residues.

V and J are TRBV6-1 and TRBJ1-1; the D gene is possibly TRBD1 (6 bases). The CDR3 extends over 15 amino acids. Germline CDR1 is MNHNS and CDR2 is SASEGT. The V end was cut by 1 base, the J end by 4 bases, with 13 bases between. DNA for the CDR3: TGTGCCAGCAGTGAAGTGGGGGGCCGGATCACTGAAGCTTTCTTT. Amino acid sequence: CASSEVGGRITEAFF.

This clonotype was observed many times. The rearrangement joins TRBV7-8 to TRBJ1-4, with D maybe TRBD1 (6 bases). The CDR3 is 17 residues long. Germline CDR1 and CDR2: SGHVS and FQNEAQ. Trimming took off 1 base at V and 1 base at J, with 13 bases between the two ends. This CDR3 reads CASSLGGRGGTNEKLFF. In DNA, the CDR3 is TGTGCCAGCAGCTTAGGTGGCAGGGGAGGAACTAATGAAAAACTGTTTTTT.

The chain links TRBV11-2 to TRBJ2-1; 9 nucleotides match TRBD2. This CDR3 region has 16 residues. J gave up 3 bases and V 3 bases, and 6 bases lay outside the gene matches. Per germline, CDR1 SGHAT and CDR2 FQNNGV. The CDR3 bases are TGTGCCAGCAGCTTCGATGCGGGGGGGAACTACAATGAGCAGTTCTTC. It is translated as CASSFDAGGNYNEQFF. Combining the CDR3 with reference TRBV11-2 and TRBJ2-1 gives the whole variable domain EAGVAQSPRYKIIEKRQSVAFWCNPISGHATLYWYQQILGQGPKLLIQFQNNGVVDDSQLPKDRFSAERLKGVDSTLKIQPAKLEDSAVYLCASSFDAGGNYNEQFFGPGTRLTVL.

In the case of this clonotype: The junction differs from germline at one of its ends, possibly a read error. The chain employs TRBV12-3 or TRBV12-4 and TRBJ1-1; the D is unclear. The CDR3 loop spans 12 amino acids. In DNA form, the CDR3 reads TGTGCCAGCAGTTTTGTGAAGACTGAAGCTTTCTTT. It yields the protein CASSFVKTEAFF.

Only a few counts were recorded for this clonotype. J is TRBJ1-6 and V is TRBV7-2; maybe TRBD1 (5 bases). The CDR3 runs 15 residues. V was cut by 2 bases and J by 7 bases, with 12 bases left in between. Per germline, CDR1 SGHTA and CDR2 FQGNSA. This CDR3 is CASSLRGLTNSPLHF. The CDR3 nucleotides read TGTGCCAGCAGCTTAAGGGGACTGACAAATTCACCCCTCCACTTT. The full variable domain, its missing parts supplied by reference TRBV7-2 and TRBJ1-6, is GAGVSQSPSNKVTEKGKDVELRCDPISGHTALYWYRQSLGQGLEFLIYFQGNSAPDKSGLPSDRFSAERTGGSVSTLTIQRTQQEDSAVYLCASSLRGLTNSPLHFGNGTRLTVT.

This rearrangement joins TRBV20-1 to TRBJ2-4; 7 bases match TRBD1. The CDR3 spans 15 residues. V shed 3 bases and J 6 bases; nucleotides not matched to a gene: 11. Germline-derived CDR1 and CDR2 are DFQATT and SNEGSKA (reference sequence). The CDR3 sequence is CSASLSRGLINIQYF. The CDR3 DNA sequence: TGCAGTGCTAGCCTTTCTAGGGGGCTGATAAACATTCAGTACTTC.

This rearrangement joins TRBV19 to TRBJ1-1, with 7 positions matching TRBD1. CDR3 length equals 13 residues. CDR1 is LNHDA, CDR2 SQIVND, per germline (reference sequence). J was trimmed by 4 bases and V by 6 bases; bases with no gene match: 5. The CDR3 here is CASRSDRSTEAFF. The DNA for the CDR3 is TGTGCCAGTAGATCGGACAGGTCCACTGAAGCTTTCTTT.

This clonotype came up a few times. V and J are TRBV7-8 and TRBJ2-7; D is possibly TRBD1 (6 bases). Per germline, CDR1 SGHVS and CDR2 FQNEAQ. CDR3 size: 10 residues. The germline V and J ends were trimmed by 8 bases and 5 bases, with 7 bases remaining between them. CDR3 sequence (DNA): TGTGCCAGCTCAGGGGACGAGCAGTACTTC. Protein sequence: CASSGDEQYF.

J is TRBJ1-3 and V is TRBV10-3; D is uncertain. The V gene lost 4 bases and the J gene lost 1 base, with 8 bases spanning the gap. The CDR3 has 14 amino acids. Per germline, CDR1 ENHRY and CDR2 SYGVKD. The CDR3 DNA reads TGTGCCATCAGTGGGGGAGGATCTGGAAACACCATATATTTT. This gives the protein CAISGGGSGNTIYF.